This is a list of T cell receptor beta chains from one sample in a study of blood T cell repertoires in COVID-19. Profiled with immunoSEQ multiplex PCR; TCRdb holds only in-frame clones, not every one. The sample carries approximately 150,000 clones, about 80% recorded once. Sequenced material: peripheral blood. These receptor sequences come from a man between 65 and 85 years old who had recovered from COVID-19. CDR3s include the opening cysteine and the closing phenylalanine or tryptophan. A D gene is named only where the DNA matches it firmly. Size tells how often a clone was seen (once, few, many) or the class of an expanded clone, and some rows leave it out.

TRBV6-2/TRBV6-3	.	.	TRBJ2-1	TGTGCCAGCAGTCGTTACAATGAGCAGTTCTTC	CASSRYNEQFF
TRBV13	TRBD1	.	TRBJ2-1	TGTGCCAGCAGCTTATACAGGGGGACTTACAATGAGCAGTTCTTC	CASSLYRGTYNEQFF
TRBV6-5	.	.	TRBJ2-7	TGTGCCAGCACCCTTAGTCTCGGCTACGAGCAGTACTTC	CASTLSLGYEQYF
TRBV5-6	TRBD1	.	TRBJ2-2	TGTGCCAGCAGCGCCGGACAGGGGAGGACCGGGGAGCTGTTTTTT	CASSAGQGRTGELFF
TRBV27	.	once	TRBJ1-1	TGTGCCAGCACCCGAAAAGGGGCTGTGGGCACTGAAGCTTTCTTT	CASTRKGAVGTEAFF
TRBV7-9	.	.	TRBJ2-5	TGTGCCAGCAGCTCCCTGGCTAGCAAAGAGACCCAGTACTTC	CASSSLASKETQYF
TRBV9	.	.	TRBJ2-7	TGTGCCAGCAGCGTAGGGGGCAGTTCCTACGAGCAGTACTTC	CASSVGGSSYEQYF
TRBV29-1	.	.	TRBJ1-1	TGCAGCGATTTAAGATCCGGGACACCGAACACTGAAGCTTTCTTT	CSDLRSGTPNTEAFF
TRBV3-1/TRBV3-2	.	.	TRBJ2-7	TGTGCCAGCAGCCAACAACCTATTAGCTCCTACGAGCAGTACTTC	CASSQQPISSYEQYF
TRBV28	.	.	TRBJ2-7	TGTGCCAGCAGTACTTTAGCGGAGCCCGCCTACGAGCAGTACTTC	CASSTLAEPAYEQYF
TRBV4-3	TRBD2	.	TRBJ2-7	TGCGCCAGCAGCCAAGATTGGGGGGGACGCGAGCAGTACTTC	CASSQDWGGREQYF
TRBV3-1/TRBV3-2	TRBD1	.	TRBJ1-1	TGTGCCAGCAGCCAAGTATTCCAGGGGGGTAACACTGAAGCTTTCTTT	CASSQVFQGGNTEAFF
TRBV18	.	.	TRBJ1-3	TGTGCCAGCTCCGACAGCCCTCCGTTCTCTGGAAACACCATATATTTT	CASSDSPPFSGNTIYF
TRBV27	TRBD1	.	TRBJ1-2	TGTGCCAGCAAAACGACAGGGAAGTATGGCTACACCTTC	CASKTTGKYGYTF
TRBV5-1	TRBD1	.	TRBJ2-7	TGCGCCAGCACCTTAGCCCCGGGACAGGGGGTCTACGAGCAGTACTTC	CASTLAPGQGVYEQYF
TRBV6-5	.	.	TRBJ2-1	TGTGCCAGCAGTACGACAGCCTACAATGAGCAGTTCTTC	CASSTTAYNEQFF
TRBV5-1	.	.	TRBJ2-5	TGCGCCAGCAGCCCAGGCCGACAAGAGACCCAGTACTTC	CASSPGRQETQYF
TRBV10-3	.	few	TRBJ1-4	TGTGCCATCAGTGGTACAGCTACTAATGAAAAACTGTTTTTT	CAISGTATNEKLFF
TRBV29-1	TRBD1	.	TRBJ1-2	TGCAGCGTTGAAGGGACAGGGGGCTATGGCTACACCTTC	CSVEGTGGYGYTF
TRBV29-1	.	once	TRBJ2-7	TGCAGCGTTATGACTGGCCCCTACGAGCAGTACTTC	CSVMTGPYEQYF
TRBV29-1	TRBD1	.	TRBJ1-3	TGCAGCGTTAGGACAGGGACGAACACCATATATTTT	CSVRTGTNTIYF
TRBV9	.	few	TRBJ2-7	TGTGCCAGCAGCGTAGGGCAATCCACCTACGAGCAGTACTTC	CASSVGQSTYEQYF
TRBV3-1/TRBV3-2	.	once	TRBJ2-2	TGTGCCAGCAGCCAAGCTGTGACTGGATCCGGGGAGCTGTTTTTT	CASSQAVTGSGELFF
TRBV7-8	.	.	TRBJ2-7	TGTGCCAGCAGCCTTTGGGGCAGCGAGCAGTACTTC	CASSLWGSEQYF
TRBV5-8	TRBD1	.	TRBJ2-3	TGTGCCAGCAGCCCGGGGACAGGGGGCACCGATACGCAGTATTTT	CASSPGTGGTDTQYF
TRBV29-1	.	.	TRBJ1-2	TGCAGCGTTGACGGAACAGGGTATAATGGCTACACCTTC	CSVDGTGYNGYTF
TRBV6-5	TRBD1	.	TRBJ1-6	TGTGCCAGCAGCCGGGACAGGACCAATTCACCCCTCCACTTT	CASSRDRTNSPLHF
TRBV30	.	.	TRBJ2-5	TGTGCCTGGAGCGGGGGAAATCAAGAGACCCAGTACTTC	CAWSGGNQETQYF
TRBV5-1	TRBD2	.	TRBJ2-5	TGCGCCAGCAGCACCAGCGGGACTGAAGAGACCCAGTACTTC	CASSTSGTEETQYF
TRBV10-3	TRBD2	.	TRBJ2-1	TGTGCCATCAGTATTCGGACTAGCGGGAGCCTTTTCAATGAGCAGTTCTTC	CAISIRTSGSLFNEQFF
TRBV4-1	.	.	TRBJ2-7	TGCGCCAGCAGCCAAGAGGCCAACCCCTACGAGCAGTACTTC	CASSQEANPYEQYF
TRBV4-1	TRBD2	.	TRBJ2-1	TGCGCCAGCAGCCGTGGGGGGGTGGTAAATGAGCAGTTCTTC	CASSRGGVVNEQFF
TRBV27	TRBD1	.	TRBJ2-5	TGTGCCAGCGGGCCGACAGGGGGGGAGACCCAGTACTTC	CASGPTGGETQYF
TRBV25-1	TRBD2	.	TRBJ2-1	TGTGCCAGCAGTTATCCAGCGGGAGGCTACAATGAGCAGTTCTTC	CASSYPAGGYNEQFF
TRBV19	.	.	TRBJ2-2	TGTGCCTGCAGCGAGACTAACACCGGGGAGCTGTTTTTT	CACSETNTGELFF
TRBV5-5	.	.	TRBJ2-3	TGTGCCAGCAGCCATCGACAGTGGGACACAGATACGCAGTATTTT	CASSHRQWDTDTQYF
TRBV6-1	TRBD1	.	TRBJ1-1	TGTGCCAGCAGTGAACAGGGGGCGGACACTGAAGCTTTCTTT	CASSEQGADTEAFF
TRBV7-8	.	.	TRBJ1-3	TGTGCCAGCAGCTTAGGGAGATTTTCTGGAAACACCATATATTTT	CASSLGRFSGNTIYF
TRBV29-1	TRBD1	.	TRBJ2-1	TGCAGCACCCGGGACAGGGGGCATAGTAATGAGCAGTTCTTC	CSTRDRGHSNEQFF
TRBV7-3	.	.	TRBJ2-3	TGTGCCAGCAGCTTAGGGGGAGGCAACCTTGATACGCAGTATTTT	CASSLGGGNLDTQYF
TRBV28	TRBD1	few	TRBJ1-1	TGTGCCAGCAGTTCACCCGGGACAGGGGGCTGGAGCACTGAAGCTTTCTTT	CASSSPGTGGWSTEAFF
TRBV10-1	.	.	TRBJ2-3	TGCGCCAGCAGTGAGTTCTCCGCAGATACGCAGTATTTT	CASSEFSADTQYF
TRBV9	.	.	TRBJ2-1	TGTGCCAGCAGCTTGGGACTGGGGAACAATGAGCAGTTCTTC	CASSLGLGNNEQFF
TRBV19	TRBD2	.	TRBJ2-7	TGTGCCAGTAGTACAGCCGGGACTAGCGGCTACGAGCAGTACTTC	CASSTAGTSGYEQYF
TRBV7-6	TRBD2	.	TRBJ2-2	TGTGCCAGCAGCAAAGTAGCGGGAGCTTACACCGGGGAGCTGTTTTTT	CASSKVAGAYTGELFF
TRBV7-2	TRBD2	.	TRBJ2-1	TGTGCCAGCAGCTCACCCTGGGGACTAGCGGGAGGGCCCTACAATGAGCAGTTCTTC	CASSSPWGLAGGPYNEQFF
TRBV10-3	.	.	TRBJ2-7	TGTGCCATCAGAGAGGAGTACGAGCAGTACTTC	CAIREEYEQYF
TRBV5-8	.	.	TRBJ2-1	TGTGCCAGCAGCTTGGCAGGGTTTAGTGAGCAGTTCTTC	CASSLAGFSEQFF
TRBV5-1	.	.	TRBJ1-4	TGCGCCAGCAGGGGTACGGTCTGGCGGGGACCCAATGAAAAACTGTTTTTT	CASRGTVWRGPNEKLFF
TRBV20-1	TRBD2	.	TRBJ2-1	TGCAGTGCTAGTTCCCAGCGGGAGACGGTTCCGTATGAGCAGTTCTTC	CSASSQRETVPYEQFF
TRBV7-2	TRBD1	.	TRBJ1-2	TGTGCCAGCAGCTTAAGCCCCGGGACAGGGGGCGGCTACACCTTC	CASSLSPGTGGGYTF